These 6 T cell receptor beta chains came from one sample sequenced in a study of graft-versus-host responses after intestinal transplantation. Only in-frame clones appear in the TCRdb table, and some are missing; sequencing was by immunoSEQ multiplex PCR. The repertoire has approximately 100,000 clones, roughly 87% of them found once; the top ten carry around 0.9%. Their antigen targets remain unknown. The source material was unstimulated CD4+ T cells sorted from spleen or lymph node cells, sampled before intestinal transplant. The receptors stem from a human donor who received an intestinal transplant.

The genes are TRBV5-1 and TRBJ1-4; 7 nucleotides line up with TRBD1. CDR1 and CDR2 from the germline V gene are SGHRS and YFSETQ. The CDR3 covers 14 residues. V was pared by 4 bases and J by 6 bases, with 6 bases of the junction left unmatched. CDR3 residues: CASSHGTADEKLFF. CDR3 nucleotide sequence: TGCGCCAGCAGCCACGGGACAGCAGATGAAAAACTGTTTTTT.

The J gene is TRBJ2-5, the V gene TRBV4-2; no clear D gene. In germline, CDR1 is LGHNA, CDR2 YNFKEQ. V gave up 4 bases and J gave up 4 bases, with 22 bases separating them. This CDR3 has 17 residues. CDR3 residues: CASSLNWSPILRETQYF. As DNA, the CDR3 is TGTGCCAGCAGCCTAAACTGGAGCCCCATCCTGAGAGAGACCCAGTACTTC.

The chain joins TRBV27 to TRBJ2-1; D tentatively reads TRBD1 or TRBD2 (5 bases each). This CDR3 is built from 15 residues. CDR1 MNHEY and CDR2 SMNVEV come from the germline V gene (reference sequence). Deletions cut 3 bases from V and 4 bases from J, with 13 bases between. The CDR3 loop is CASSFTGTVYNEQFF. CDR3 nucleotide sequence: TGTGCCAGCAGTTTTACCGGGACCGTTTACAATGAGCAGTTCTTC.

This chain links TRBV5-5 with TRBJ1-1; D is uncertain. The germline CDR1 and CDR2 sequences are SGHKS and YYEKEE (reference sequence). The germline V and J ends were trimmed by 1 base and 1 base, with 5 bases remaining between them. This CDR3 spans 13 amino acids. In DNA form, the CDR3 reads TGTGCCAGCAGCTTGCGAGGGAACACTGAAGCTTTCTTT. This translates into CASSLRGNTEAFF.

This clone was found once. This rearrangement joins TRBV19 to TRBJ2-7; D possibly matches TRBD1 or TRBD2 (5 bases each). CDR1 and CDR2 (germline): LNHDA, SQIVND (reference sequence). V was cut by 2 bases and J by 2 bases, with 10 bases left in between. This CDR3 region has 14 residues. CDR3 DNA sequence: TGTGCCAGTAGTATATGGGGGAGACCCTACGAGCAGTACTTC. Its translation is CASSIWGRPYEQYF.

The chain uses TRBV5-1 and TRBJ1-2, with no clear D. Germline V lookup: CDR1 SGHRS, CDR2 YFSETQ. CDR3 length: 12 residues. V lost 4 bases and J lost 7, with 11 bases in between. The CDR3 region is CASSAQRVGYTF. The DNA of the CDR3 is TGCGCCAGCAGCGCCCAGCGGGTTGGCTACACCTTC.